This T cell receptor (beta chain) stems from a study of immune heterogeneity within non-small cell lung tumors. Background on the study: The tumors comprised 4 squamous cell carcinomas, approximately 11 non-squamous carcinomas and 1 not otherwise specified. Regarding the study as a whole: The repertoire of each individual patient held high-frequency T-cell receptor beta clonotypes that were largely distinct from those of other patients. The study found identical dominant CDR3 beta clonotypes recurring across tumor sites within a patient, alongside site-unique high-frequency clones.

Genomic DNA extracted from bulk tumor tissue served as template. A total of roughly 600 ng was used per sample. Taken during surgery, several biopsies per primary tumor were spaced as far apart as possible within the tumor mass. Samples came from untreated patients having curative surgery for newly diagnosed non-small cell lung cancer. Curative-intent surgery was being performed on the donors, who were patients newly diagnosed with non-small cell lung cancer. Multiplex PCR with 32 V and 13 J primers amplified TCR beta CDR3. TCRdb recomputed calls from the multiplex PCR reads with MiXCR, one row per CDR3 protein. The repertoire holds nearly 15,000 distinct CDR3 sequences, over 25% seen once, with roughly 15% in the top ten. Germline CDR1 is DFQATT and CDR2 is SNEGSKA (reference sequence). The CDR3 extends over 14 amino acids. Trimming cost V 6 bases and J 7 bases, with 16 bases left between them. Concerning this clonotype itself: Its antigen is still unknown.

The chain couples TRBV20-1 to TRBJ1-6, with D possibly being TRBD1 (6 bases). Sequenced material: lung tumor tissue. This clonotype was obtained from a woman between 45 and 60 years old with non-small cell lung cancer. In DNA, the CDR3 is TGCAGTGCCTCGCGAGGGGGTGGGAATTCACCCCTCCACTTT. Translating gives CSASRGGGNSPLHF.